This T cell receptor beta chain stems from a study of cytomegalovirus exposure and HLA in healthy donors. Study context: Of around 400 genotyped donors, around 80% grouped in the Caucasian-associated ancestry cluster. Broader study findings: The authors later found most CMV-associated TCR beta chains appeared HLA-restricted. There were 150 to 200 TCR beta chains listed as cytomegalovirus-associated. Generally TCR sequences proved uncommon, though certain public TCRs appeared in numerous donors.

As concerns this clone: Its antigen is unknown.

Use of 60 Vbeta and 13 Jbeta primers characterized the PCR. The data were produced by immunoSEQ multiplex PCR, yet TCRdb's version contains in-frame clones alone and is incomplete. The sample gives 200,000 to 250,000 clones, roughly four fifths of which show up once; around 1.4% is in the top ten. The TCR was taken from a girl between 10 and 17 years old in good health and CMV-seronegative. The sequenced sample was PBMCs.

The DNA for the CDR3 is TGTGCCAGCAGTTTATCCGTGGACAGGGACTATGGCTACACCTTC. This codes for CASSLSVDRDYGYTF. The chain has TRBV27 and TRBJ1-2; 8 positions match TRBD1. Germline V gene data show CDR1 as MNHEY and CDR2 as SMNVEV (reference sequence). V was pared by 0 bases and J by 3 bases, with 3 bases of the junction left unmatched. The CDR3 has 15 amino acids.